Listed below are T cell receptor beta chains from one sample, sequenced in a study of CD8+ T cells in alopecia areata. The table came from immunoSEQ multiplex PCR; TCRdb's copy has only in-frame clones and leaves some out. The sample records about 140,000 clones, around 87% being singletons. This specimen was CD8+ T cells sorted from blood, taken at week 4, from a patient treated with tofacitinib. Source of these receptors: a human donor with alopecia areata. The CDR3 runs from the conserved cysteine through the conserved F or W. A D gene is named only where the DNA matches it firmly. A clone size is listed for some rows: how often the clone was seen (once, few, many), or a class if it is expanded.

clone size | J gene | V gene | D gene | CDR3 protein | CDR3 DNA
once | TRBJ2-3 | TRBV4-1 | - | CASSQLLRRATDTQYF | TGCGCCAGCAGCCAGTTACTTAGGAGGGCGACAGATACGCAGTATTTT
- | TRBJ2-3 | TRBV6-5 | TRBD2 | CASTPGSGVTQYF | TGTGCCAGCACCCCGGGGAGCGGGGTCACGCAGTATTTT
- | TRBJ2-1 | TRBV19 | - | CASDPRYNEQFF | TGTGCCAGTGACCCTCGCTACAATGAGCAGTTCTTC
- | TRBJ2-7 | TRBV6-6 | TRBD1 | CASSTTGGATEEQYF | TGTGCCAGCAGTACTACAGGGGGCGCGACAGAAGAGCAGTACTTC
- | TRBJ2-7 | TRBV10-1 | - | CASSVGSSYEQYF | TGCGCCAGCAGTGTGGGCTCTTCCTACGAGCAGTACTTC
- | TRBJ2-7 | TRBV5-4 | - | CASSWRGRAYEQYF | TGTGCCAGCAGCTGGAGGGGGAGGGCCTACGAGCAGTACTTC
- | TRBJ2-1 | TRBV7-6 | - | CASSDPGSEQFF | TGTGCCAGCAGCGACCCGGGGAGTGAGCAGTTCTTC
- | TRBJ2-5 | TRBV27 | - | CASSLSSHGVAAPRETQYF | TGTGCCAGCAGTTTATCCTCCCATGGGGTAGCGGCCCCAAGGGAGACCCAGTACTTC
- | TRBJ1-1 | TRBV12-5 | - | CASLVGLGTEAFF | TGTGCTAGCCTAGTCGGGTTGGGAACTGAAGCTTTCTTT
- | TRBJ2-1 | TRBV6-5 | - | CASSYSGTNEQFF | TGTGCCAGCAGTTACTCGGGAACCAATGAGCAGTTCTTC
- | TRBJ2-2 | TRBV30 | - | CAWSAAGWNTGELFF | TGTGCCTGGAGTGCTGCGGGATGGAACACCGGGGAGCTGTTTTTT
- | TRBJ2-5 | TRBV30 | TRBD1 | CAWSVQGDLQETQYF | TGTGCCTGGAGTGTACAGGGGGACTTGCAAGAGACCCAGTACTTC
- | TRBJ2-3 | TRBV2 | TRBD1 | CASSEVGTGDGTQYF | TGTGCCAGCAGTGAAGTAGGGACAGGGGATGGTACGCAGTATTTT
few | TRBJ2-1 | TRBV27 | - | CASSLSDGEPYNEQFF | TGTGCCAGCAGTTTATCGGACGGGGAACCCTACAATGAGCAGTTCTTC
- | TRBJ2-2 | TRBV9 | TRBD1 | CASSLRQGDNTGELFF | TGTGCCAGCAGCTTACGACAGGGCGATAACACCGGGGAGCTGTTTTTT
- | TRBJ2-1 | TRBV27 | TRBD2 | CASSLVPASGASNEQFF | TGTGCCAGCAGTTTAGTCCCTGCTAGCGGGGCTTCGAATGAGCAGTTCTTC
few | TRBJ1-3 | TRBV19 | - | CASRWAHRAGNTIYF | TGTGCCAGTAGATGGGCCCACAGAGCTGGAAACACCATATATTTT
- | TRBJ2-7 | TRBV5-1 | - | CASSLSDDYEQYF | TGCGCCAGCAGCTTGAGTGACGACTACGAGCAGTACTTC
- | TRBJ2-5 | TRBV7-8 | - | CASSLGLGTVLETQYF | TGTGCCAGCAGCTTAGGTCTAGGAACTGTTTTGGAGACCCAGTACTTC
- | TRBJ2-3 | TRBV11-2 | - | CASSLRRGQYF | TGTGCCAGCAGCCTAAGGAGGGGGCAGTATTTT
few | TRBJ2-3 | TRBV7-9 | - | CAIERLGTDTQYF | TGTGCTATCGAGAGGTTGGGCACAGATACGCAGTATTTT
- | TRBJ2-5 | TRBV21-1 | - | CASRKGTWCSRAQYF | TGTGCCAGCAGAAAAGGGACATGGTGTAGTCGGGCCCAGTACTTC
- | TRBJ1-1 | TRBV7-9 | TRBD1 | CASSLSQGDTEAFF | TGTGCCAGCAGCTTATCCCAGGGGGACACTGAAGCTTTCTTT
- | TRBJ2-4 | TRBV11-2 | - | CASSLEGQLAKNIQYF | TGTGCCAGCAGCTTGGAGGGACAGCTAGCCAAAAACATTCAGTACTTC
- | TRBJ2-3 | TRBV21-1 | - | CASTSGHLLAGGPEGTDTQYF | TGTGCCAGCACCAGTGGCCATTTACTAGCGGGAGGTCCCGAGGGCACAGATACGCAGTATTTT
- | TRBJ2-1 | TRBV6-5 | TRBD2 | CASGRLAGSNEQFF | TGTGCCAGCGGTAGACTAGCGGGATCGAATGAGCAGTTCTTC
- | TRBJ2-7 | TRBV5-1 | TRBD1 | CASSMGQNSYEQYF | TGCGCCAGCAGCATGGGACAGAACTCCTACGAGCAGTACTTC
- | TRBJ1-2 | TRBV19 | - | CASYSVANYGYTF | TGTGCCTCCTACTCAGTAGCTAACTATGGCTACACCTTC
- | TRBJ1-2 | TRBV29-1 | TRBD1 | CSAGRDRGDYGYTF | TGCAGCGCTGGAAGGGACAGGGGGGATTATGGCTACACCTTC
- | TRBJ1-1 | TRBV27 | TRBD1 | CASTTGRGTEAFF | TGTGCCAGCACGACAGGGAGGGGAACTGAAGCTTTCTTT
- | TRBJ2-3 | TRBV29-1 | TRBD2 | CSVVRGENTQYF | TGCAGCGTTGTACGGGGGGAGAATACGCAGTATTTT
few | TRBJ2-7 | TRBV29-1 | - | CSVEALRGGDEQYF | TGCAGCGTTGAAGCCCTCAGGGGAGGCGACGAGCAGTACTTC
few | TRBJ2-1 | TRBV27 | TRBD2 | CASRTSAYNEQFF | TGTGCCAGCAGAACTAGCGCCTACAATGAGCAGTTCTTC
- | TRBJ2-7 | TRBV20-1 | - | CSARISYEQYF | TGCAGTGCTAGGATCTCCTACGAGCAGTACTTC
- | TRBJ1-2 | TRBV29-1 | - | CSVEVGAADSYTF | TGCAGCGTTGAAGTCGGCGCCGCTGATAGCTACACCTTC
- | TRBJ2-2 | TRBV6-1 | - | CASSGQITNTGELFF | TGTGCCAGCAGTGGCCAGATTACGAACACCGGGGAGCTGTTTTTT
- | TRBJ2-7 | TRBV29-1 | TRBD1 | CSVENRDSSYEQYF | TGCAGCGTAGAGAACCGGGACAGCAGCTACGAGCAGTACTTC
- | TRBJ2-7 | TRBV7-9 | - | CASSSPTDRVYEQYF | TGTGCCAGCAGCTCCCCGACCGACCGGGTATACGAGCAGTACTTC
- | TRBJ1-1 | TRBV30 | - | CAWSVGFGEAFF | TGTGCCTGGAGTGTAGGGTTCGGTGAAGCTTTCTTT
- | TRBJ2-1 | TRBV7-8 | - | CASSVRGDEQFF | TGTGCCAGCAGTGTCAGGGGGGATGAGCAGTTCTTC
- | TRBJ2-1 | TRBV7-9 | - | CASSHPGDESYNEQFF | TGTGCCAGCAGTCACCCGGGGGACGAAAGCTACAATGAGCAGTTCTTC
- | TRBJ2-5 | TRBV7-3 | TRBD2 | CASSPGLAGQETQYF | TGTGCCAGCAGCCCGGGACTAGCGGGCCAAGAGACCCAGTACTTC
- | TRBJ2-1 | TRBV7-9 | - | CASSAGPEVWFF | TGTGCCAGCAGCGCCGGGCCCGAGGTATGGTTCTTC
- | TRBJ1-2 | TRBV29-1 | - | CSVAAGDAYYGYTF | TGCAGCGTTGCCGCAGGGGACGCATACTATGGCTACACCTTC
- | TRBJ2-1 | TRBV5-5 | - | CASSLRLEEQFF | TGTGCCAGCAGCCTACGATTAGAGGAGCAGTTCTTC
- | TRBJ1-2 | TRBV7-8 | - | CASSPITKSGGYTF | TGTGCCAGCAGCCCAATAACAAAATCGGGGGGCTACACCTTC
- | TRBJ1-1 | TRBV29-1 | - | CSVGRGSHNTEAFF | TGCAGCGTTGGCCGCGGAAGCCATAACACTGAAGCTTTCTTT
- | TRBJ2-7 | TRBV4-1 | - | CASSQARADSYEQYF | TGCGCCAGCAGCCAAGCCCGGGCGGACTCCTACGAGCAGTACTTC